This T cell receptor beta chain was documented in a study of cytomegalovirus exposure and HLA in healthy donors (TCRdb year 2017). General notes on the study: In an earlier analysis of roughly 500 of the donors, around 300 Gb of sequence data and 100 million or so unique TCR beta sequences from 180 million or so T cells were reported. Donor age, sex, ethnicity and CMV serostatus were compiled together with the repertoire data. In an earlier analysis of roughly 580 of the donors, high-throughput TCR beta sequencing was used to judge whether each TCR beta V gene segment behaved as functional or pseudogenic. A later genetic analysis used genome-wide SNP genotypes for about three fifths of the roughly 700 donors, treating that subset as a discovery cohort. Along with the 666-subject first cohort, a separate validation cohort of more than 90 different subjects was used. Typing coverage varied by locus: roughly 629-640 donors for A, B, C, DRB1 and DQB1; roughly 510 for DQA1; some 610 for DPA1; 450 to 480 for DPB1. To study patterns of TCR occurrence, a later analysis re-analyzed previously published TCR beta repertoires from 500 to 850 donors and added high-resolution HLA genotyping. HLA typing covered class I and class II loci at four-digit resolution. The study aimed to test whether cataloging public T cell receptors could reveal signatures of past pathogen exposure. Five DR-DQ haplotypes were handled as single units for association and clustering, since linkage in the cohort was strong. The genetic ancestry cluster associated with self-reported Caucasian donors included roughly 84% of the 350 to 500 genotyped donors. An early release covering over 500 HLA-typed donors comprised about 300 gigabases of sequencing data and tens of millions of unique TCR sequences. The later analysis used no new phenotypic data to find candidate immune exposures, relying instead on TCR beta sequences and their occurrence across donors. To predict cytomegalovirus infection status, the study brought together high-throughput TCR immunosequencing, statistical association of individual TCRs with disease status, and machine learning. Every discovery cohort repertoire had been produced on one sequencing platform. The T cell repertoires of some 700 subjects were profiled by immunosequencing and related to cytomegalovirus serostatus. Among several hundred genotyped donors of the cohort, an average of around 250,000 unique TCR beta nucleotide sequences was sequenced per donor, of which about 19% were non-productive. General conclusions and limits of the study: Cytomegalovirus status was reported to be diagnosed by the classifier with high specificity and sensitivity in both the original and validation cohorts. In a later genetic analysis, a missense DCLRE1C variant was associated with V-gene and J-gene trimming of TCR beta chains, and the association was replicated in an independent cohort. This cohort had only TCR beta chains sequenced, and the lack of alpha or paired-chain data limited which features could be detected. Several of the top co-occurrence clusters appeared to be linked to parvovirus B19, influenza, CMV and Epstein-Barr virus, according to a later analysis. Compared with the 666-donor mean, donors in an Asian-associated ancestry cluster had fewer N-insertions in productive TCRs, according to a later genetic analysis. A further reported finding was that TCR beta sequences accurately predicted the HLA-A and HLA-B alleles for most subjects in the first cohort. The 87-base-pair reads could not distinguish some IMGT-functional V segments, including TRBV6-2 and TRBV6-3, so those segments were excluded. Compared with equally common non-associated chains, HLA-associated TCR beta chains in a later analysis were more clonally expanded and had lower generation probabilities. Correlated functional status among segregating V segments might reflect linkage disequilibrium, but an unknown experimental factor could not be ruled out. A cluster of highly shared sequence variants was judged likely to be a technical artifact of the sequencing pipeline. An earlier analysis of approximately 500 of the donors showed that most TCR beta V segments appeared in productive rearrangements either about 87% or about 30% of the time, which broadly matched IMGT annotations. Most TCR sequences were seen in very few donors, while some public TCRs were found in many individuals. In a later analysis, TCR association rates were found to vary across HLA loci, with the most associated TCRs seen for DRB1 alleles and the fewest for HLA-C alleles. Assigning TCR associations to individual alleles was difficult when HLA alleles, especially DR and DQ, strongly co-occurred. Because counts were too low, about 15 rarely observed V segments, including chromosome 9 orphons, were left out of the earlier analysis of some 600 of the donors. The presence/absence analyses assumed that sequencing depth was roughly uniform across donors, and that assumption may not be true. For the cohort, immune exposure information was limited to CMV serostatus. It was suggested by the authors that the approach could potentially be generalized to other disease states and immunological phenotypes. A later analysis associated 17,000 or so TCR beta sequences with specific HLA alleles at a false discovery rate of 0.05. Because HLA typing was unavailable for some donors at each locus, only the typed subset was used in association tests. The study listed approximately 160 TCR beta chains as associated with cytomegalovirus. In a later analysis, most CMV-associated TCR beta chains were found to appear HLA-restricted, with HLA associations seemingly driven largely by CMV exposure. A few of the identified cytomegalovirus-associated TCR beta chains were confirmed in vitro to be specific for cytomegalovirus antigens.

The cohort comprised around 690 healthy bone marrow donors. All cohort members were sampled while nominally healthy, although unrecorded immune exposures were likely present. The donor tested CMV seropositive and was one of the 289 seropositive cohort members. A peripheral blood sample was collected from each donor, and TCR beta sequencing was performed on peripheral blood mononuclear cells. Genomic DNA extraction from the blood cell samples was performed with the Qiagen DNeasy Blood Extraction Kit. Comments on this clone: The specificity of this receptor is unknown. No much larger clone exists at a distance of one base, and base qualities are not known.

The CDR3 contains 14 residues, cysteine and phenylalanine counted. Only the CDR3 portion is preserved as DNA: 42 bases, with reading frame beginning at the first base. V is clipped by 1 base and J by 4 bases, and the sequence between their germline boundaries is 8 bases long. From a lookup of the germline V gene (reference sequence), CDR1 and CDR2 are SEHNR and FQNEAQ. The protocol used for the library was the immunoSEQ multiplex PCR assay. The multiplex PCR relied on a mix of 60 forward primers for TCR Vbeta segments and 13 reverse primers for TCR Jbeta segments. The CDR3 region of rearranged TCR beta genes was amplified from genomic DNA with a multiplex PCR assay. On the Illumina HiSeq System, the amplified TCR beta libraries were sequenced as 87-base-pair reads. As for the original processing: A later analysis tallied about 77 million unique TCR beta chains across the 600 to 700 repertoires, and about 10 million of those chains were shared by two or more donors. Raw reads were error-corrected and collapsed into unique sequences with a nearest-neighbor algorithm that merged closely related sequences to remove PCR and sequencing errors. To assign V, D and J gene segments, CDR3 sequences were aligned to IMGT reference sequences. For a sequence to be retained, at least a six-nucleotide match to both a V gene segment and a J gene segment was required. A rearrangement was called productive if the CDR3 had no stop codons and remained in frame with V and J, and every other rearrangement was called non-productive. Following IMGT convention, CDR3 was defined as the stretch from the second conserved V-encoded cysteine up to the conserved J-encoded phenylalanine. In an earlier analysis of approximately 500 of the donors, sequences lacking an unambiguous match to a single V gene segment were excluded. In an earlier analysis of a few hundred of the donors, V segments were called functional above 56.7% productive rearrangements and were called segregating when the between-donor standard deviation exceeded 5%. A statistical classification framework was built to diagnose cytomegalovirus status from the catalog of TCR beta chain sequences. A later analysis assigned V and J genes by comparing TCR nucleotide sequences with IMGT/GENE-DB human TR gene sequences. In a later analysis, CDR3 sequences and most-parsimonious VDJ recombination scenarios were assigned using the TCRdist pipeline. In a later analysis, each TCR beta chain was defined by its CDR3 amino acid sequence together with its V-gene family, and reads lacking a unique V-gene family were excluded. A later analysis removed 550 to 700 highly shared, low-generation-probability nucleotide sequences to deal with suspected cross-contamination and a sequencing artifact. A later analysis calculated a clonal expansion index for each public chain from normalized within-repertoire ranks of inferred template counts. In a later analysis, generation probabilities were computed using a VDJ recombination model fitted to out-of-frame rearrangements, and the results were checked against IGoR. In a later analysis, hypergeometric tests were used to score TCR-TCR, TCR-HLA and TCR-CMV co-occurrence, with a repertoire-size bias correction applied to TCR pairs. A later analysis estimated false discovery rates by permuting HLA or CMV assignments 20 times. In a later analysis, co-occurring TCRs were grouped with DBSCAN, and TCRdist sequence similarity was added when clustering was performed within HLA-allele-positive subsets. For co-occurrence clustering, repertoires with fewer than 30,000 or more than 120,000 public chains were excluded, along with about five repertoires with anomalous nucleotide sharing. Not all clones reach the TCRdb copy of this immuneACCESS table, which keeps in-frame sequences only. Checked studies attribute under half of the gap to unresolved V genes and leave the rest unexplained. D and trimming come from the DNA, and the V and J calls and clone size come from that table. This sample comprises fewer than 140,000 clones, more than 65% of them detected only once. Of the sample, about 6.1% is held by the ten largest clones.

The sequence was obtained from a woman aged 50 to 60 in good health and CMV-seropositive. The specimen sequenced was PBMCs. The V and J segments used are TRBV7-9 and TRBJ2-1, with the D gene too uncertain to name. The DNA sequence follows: TGTGCCAGCAGCTTAGTGTACAGATACAATGAGCAGTTCTTC. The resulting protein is CASSLVYRYNEQFF.